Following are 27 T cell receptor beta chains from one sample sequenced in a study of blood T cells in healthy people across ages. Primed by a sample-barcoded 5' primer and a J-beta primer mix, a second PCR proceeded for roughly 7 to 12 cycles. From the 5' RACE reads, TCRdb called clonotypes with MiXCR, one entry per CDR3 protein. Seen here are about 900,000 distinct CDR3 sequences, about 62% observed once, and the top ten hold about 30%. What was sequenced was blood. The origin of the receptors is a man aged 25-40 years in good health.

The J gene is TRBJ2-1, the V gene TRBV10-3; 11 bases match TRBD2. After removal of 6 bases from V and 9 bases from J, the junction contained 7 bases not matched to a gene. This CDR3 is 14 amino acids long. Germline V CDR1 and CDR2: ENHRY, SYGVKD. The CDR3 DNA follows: TGTGCCATCAGCCCGGGACTAGCGGTGCGTGAGCAGTTCTTC. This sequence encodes CAISPGLAVREQFF.

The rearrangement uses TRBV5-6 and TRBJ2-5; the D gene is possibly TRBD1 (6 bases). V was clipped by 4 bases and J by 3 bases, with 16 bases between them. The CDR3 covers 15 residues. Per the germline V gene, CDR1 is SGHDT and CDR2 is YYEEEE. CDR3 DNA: TGTGCCAGCAGCACCCCTCTCAGGGGTGAAGAGACCCAGTACTTC. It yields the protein CASSTPLRGEETQYF.

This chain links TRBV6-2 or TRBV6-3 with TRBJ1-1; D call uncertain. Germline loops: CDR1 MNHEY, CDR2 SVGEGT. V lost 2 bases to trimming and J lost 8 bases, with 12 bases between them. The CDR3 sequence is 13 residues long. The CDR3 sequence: CASSYVFGREAFF. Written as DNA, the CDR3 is TGTGCCAGCAGTTACGTGTTTGGGAGAGAAGCTTTCTTT.

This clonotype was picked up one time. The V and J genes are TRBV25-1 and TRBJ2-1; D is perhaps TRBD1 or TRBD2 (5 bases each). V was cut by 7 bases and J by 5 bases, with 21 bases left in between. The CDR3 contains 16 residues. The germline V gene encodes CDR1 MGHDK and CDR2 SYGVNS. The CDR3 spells CASTPLRGVGHNEQFF. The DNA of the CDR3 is TGTGCCAGCACTCCTTTGAGGGGAGTCGGGCACAATGAGCAGTTCTTC.

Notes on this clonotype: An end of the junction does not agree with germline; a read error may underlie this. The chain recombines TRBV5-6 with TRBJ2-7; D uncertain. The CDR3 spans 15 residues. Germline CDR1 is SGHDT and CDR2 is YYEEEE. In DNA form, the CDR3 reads TGTGCCAGCAGCTTGGAGCAGGCGAGCTCCCACGAGCAGTACTTC. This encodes CASSLEQASSHEQYF.

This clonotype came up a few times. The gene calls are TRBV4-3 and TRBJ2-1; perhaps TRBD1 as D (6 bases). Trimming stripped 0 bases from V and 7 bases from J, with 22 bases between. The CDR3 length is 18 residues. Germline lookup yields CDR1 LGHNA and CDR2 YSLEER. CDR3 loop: CASSQDPPGAPTRNEQFF. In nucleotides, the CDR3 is TGCGCCAGCAGCCAAGATCCGCCAGGGGCCCCTACGAGGAATGAGCAGTTCTTC.

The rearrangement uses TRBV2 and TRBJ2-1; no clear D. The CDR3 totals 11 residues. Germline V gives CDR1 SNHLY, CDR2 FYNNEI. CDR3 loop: CVSVAPDEQFF. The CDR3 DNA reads TGTGTCTCGGTCGCGCCGGATGAGCAGTTCTTC.

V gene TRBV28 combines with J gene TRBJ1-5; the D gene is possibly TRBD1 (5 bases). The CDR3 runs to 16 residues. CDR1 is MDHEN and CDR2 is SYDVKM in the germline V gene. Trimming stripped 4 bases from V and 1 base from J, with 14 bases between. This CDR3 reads CASSSLPGMSNQPQHF. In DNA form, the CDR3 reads TGTGCCAGCAGTTCTCTTCCAGGGATGAGCAATCAGCCCCAGCATTTT. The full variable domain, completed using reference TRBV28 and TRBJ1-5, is DVKVTQSSRYLVKRTGEKVFLECVQDMDHENMFWYRQDPGLGLRLIYFSYDVKMKEKGDIPEGYSVSREKKERFSLILESASTNQTSMYLCASSSLPGMSNQPQHFGDGTRLSIL.

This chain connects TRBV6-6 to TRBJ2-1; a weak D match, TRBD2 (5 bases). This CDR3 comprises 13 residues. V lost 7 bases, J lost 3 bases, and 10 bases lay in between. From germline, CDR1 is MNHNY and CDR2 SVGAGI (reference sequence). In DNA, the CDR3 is TGTGCCAGCACGAGGGCGGTCTACAATGAGCAGTTCTTC. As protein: CASTRAVYNEQFF.

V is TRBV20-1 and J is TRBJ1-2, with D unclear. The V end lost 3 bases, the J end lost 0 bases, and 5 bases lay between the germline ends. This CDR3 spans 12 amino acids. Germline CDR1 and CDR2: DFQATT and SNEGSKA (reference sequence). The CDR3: CSASQPNYGYTF. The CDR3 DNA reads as TGCAGTGCTAGCCAGCCTAACTATGGCTACACCTTC.

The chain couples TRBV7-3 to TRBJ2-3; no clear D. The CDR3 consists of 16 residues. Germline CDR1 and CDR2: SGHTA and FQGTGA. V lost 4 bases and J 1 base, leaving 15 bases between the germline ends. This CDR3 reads CASSSLLTERTDTQYF. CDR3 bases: TGTGCCAGCAGCTCACTGCTAACGGAGCGCACAGATACGCAGTATTTT.

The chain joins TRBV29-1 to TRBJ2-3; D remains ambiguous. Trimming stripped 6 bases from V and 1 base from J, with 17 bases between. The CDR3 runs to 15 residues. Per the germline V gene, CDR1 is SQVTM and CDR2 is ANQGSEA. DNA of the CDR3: TGCAGCGTCCCTCGAGGCGGATTGGGCACAGATACGCAGTATTTT. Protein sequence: CSVPRGGLGTDTQYF.

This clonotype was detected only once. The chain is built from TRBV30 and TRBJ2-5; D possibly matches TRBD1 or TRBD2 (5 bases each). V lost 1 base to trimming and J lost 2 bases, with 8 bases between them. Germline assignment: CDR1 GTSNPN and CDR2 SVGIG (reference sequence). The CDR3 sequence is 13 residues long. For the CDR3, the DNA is TGTGCCTGGAGTGCGGGACCACAAGAGACCCAGTACTTC. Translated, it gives CAWSAGPQETQYF. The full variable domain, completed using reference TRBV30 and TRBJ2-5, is SQTIHQWPATLVQPVGSPLSLECTVEGTSNPNLYWYRQAAGRGLQLLFYSVGIGQISSEVPQNLSASRPQDRQFILSSKKLLLSDSGFYLCAWSAGPQETQYFGPGTRLLVL.

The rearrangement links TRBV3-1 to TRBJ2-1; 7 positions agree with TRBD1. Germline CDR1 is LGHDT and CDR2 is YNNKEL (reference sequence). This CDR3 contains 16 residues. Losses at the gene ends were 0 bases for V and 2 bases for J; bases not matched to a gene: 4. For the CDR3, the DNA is TGTGCCAGCAGCCAAGATGACAGGGACCCCTACAATGAGCAGTTCTTC. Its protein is CASSQDDRDPYNEQFF.

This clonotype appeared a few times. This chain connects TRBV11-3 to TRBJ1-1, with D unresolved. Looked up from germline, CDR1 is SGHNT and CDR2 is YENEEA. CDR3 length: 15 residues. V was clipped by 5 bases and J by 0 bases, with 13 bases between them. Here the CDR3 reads CASSPGDNLNTEAFF. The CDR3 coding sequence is TGTGCCAGCAGCCCAGGTGACAACCTGAACACTGAAGCTTTCTTT.

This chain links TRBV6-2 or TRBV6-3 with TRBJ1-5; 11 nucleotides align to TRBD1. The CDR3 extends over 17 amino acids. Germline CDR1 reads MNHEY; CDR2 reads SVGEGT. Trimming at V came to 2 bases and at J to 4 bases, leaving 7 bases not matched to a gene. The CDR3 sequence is CASSYPGTGGWNQPQHF. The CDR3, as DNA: TGTGCCAGCAGTTACCCAGGGACAGGGGGATGGAATCAGCCCCAGCATTTT.

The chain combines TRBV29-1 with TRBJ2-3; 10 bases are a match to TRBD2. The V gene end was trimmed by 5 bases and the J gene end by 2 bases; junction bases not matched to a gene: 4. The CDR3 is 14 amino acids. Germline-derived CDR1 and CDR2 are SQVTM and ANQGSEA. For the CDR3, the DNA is TGCAGCGTTCTTCTAGCGGGGGTCACAGATACGCAGTATTTT. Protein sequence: CSVLLAGVTDTQYF.

CDR3 protein: CASSYNRDRGRAFF. The CDR3 coding sequence is TGTGCCAGCAGTTACAACCGGGACAGGGGGAGAGCTTTCTTT. The V call is TRBV6-5, the J call TRBJ1-1; 11 bases fit TRBD1. The V gene's germline CDR1 is MNHEY and CDR2 SVGAGI. This CDR3 has 14 residues. V dropped 2 bases and J dropped 10; count of bases not matched to a gene: 6.

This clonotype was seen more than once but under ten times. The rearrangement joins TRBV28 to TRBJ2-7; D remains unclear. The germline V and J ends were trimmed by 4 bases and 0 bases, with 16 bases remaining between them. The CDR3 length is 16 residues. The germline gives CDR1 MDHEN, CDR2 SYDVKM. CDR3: CASSSLTRGTSYEQYF. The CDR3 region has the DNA TGTGCCAGCAGTTCCCTTACAAGAGGAACCTCCTACGAGCAGTACTTC.

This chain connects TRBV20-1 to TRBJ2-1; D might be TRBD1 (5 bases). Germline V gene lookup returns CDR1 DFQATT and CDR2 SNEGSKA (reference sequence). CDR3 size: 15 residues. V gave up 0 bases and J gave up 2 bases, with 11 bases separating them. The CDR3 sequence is CSARDVDKTYNEQFF. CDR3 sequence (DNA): TGCAGTGCTAGAGATGTGGACAAAACCTACAATGAGCAGTTCTTC.

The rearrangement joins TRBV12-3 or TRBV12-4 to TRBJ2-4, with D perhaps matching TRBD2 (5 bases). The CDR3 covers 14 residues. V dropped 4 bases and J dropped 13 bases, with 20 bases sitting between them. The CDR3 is CASSSSDGTEEQYF. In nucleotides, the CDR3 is TGTGCCAGCAGTTCGTCCGACGGAACGGAGGAGCAGTACTTC.

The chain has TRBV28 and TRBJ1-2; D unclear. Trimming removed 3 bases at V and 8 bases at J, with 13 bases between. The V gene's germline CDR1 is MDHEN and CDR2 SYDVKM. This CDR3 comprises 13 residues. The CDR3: CASSFDETRGYTF. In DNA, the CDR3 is TGTGCCAGCAGTTTCGACGAAACGCGGGGCTACACCTTC.

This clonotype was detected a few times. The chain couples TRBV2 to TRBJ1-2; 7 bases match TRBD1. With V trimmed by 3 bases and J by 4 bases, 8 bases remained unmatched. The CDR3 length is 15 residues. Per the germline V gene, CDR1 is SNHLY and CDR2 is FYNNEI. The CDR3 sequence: CASSETGLLLYGYTF. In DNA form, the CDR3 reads TGTGCCAGCAGTGAGACAGGGCTTCTCCTCTATGGCTACACCTTC.

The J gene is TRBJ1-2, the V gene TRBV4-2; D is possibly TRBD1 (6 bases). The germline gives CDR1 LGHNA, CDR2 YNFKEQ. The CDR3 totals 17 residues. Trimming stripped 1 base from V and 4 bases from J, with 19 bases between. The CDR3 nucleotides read TGTGCCAGCAGCCAAGCAGCCCAGGTGGGGGCGGCCTATGGCTACACCTTC. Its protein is CASSQAAQVGAAYGYTF.

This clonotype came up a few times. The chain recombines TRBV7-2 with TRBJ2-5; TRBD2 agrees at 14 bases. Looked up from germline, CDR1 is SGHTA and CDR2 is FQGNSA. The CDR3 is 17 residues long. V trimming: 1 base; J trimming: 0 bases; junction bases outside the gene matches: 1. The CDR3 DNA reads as TGTGCCAGCAGCTTAGGACTAGCGGGGGGGTACCAAGAGACCCAGTACTTC. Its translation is CASSLGLAGGYQETQYF.

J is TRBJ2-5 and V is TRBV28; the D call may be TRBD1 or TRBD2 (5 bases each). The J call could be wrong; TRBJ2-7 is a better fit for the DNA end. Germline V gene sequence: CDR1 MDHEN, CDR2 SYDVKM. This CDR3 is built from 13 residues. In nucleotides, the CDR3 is TGTGCCAGCAGTTTTGATGGGGGAAACGAGCAGTACTTC. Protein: CASSFDGGNEQYF.

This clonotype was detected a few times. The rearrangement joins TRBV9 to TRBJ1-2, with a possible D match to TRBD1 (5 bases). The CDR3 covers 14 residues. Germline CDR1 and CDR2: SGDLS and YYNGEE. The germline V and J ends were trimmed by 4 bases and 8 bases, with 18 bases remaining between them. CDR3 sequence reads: CASSPRQFGSGYTF. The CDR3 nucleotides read TGTGCCAGCAGCCCCAGACAGTTTGGTAGCGGCTACACCTTC.